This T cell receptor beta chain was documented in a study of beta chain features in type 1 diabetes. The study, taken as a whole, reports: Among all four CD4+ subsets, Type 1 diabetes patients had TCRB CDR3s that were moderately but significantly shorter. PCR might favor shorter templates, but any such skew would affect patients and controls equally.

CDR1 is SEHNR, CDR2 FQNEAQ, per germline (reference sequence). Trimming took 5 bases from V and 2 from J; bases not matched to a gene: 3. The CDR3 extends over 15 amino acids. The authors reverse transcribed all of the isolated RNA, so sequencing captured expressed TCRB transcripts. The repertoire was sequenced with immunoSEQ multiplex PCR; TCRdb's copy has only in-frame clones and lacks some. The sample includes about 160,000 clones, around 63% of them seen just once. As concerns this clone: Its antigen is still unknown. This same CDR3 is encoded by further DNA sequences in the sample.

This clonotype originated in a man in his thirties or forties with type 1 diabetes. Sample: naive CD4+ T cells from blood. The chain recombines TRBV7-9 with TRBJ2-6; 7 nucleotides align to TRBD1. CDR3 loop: CASSLDRAGANVLTF. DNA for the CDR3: TGTGCCAGCAGCCTCGACAGGGCTGGGGCCAACGTCCTGACTTTC.